A selection of T cell receptor beta chains follows, all from one sample in a study of T cell responses to AZD1222 COVID-19 vaccine. Libraries were prepared by immunoSEQ multiplex PCR; TCRdb keeps only in-frame clonotypes and omits some of them. The repertoire has some 79,000 clones, roughly 80% of them found once; the top ten carry roughly 50%. The sequenced sample was peripheral blood, obtained 28 days after the second AZD1222 dose. The receptor source for this set is an adult who received the AZD1222 COVID-19 vaccine. Each CDR3 is given with its conserved first and last residue. The D gene is left open where the match is weak. Rows give clone size only sometimes, using once, few, many, or a class for an expanded clone.

abundance	d_gene	j_gene	v_gene	CDR3nt	CDR3aa
NA	TRBD1	TRBJ2-4	TRBV2	TGTGCCAGCAGGACCGGGACAGTAGCCAAAAACATTCAGTACTTC	CASRTGTVAKNIQYF
NA	TRBD2	TRBJ2-3	TRBV6-4	TGTGCCAGCAGTGCCACTAGCGGGGTAGTTACGCAGTATTTT	CASSATSGVVTQYF
once	NA	TRBJ1-3	TRBV30	TGTGCCCGAAGGGCACCTGGAAACACCATATATTTT	CARRAPGNTIYF
NA	NA	TRBJ1-2	TRBV12-3/TRBV12-4	TGTGCCAGCAGTTTCGGGGATGGAGGCTACACCTTC	CASSFGDGGYTF
NA	TRBD2	TRBJ2-7	TRBV27	TGTGCCAGCAGTTTAATAGCGGGAGCACCCGGATTCGAGCAGTACTTC	CASSLIAGAPGFEQYF
NA	TRBD1	TRBJ2-7	TRBV11-3	TGTGCCAGCAGCCCCGGACAGGGCTACGAGCAGTACTTC	CASSPGQGYEQYF
few	NA	TRBJ1-5	TRBV19	TGTGCCAGTAGTATAGGGGACGTGACGGGTCAGCCCCAGCATTTT	CASSIGDVTGQPQHF
NA	TRBD1	TRBJ2-3	TRBV13	TGTGCCAGCAGCTTAGGACAGGGGGCACCAGATACGCAGTATTTT	CASSLGQGAPDTQYF
NA	NA	TRBJ2-3	TRBV6-1	TGTGCCAGCAGTGTAGCGGCCTTCACAGATACGCAGTATTTT	CASSVAAFTDTQYF
once	TRBD1	TRBJ2-5	TRBV9	TGTGCCAGCAGCCCATCCAGGGGGGAGACCCAGTACTTC	CASSPSRGETQYF
NA	NA	TRBJ2-7	TRBV28	TGTGCCAGCAGTTCGCCCCGGACAAAGGCTAACTACGAGCAGTACTTC	CASSSPRTKANYEQYF
NA	NA	TRBJ1-2	TRBV4-3	TGCGCCAGCAGCCAAGATTGGCAGGAAGACTATGGCTACACCTTC	CASSQDWQEDYGYTF
NA	NA	TRBJ2-5	TRBV20-1	TGCAGTGCGTCCCAAATCGAGACCCAGTACTTC	CSASQIETQYF
NA	NA	TRBJ2-2	TRBV28	TGTGCCAGCAGCCCTCAACTGGGGGAGCTGTTTTTT	CASSPQLGELFF
once	NA	TRBJ2-1	TRBV7-6	TGTGCCAGCAGCTTAGAATTTGGGGCCCTATACAATGAGCAGTTCTTC	CASSLEFGALYNEQFF
NA	NA	TRBJ2-7	TRBV7-9	TGTGCCAGAAGTGAAAGTACGTACGAGCAGTACTTC	CARSESTYEQYF